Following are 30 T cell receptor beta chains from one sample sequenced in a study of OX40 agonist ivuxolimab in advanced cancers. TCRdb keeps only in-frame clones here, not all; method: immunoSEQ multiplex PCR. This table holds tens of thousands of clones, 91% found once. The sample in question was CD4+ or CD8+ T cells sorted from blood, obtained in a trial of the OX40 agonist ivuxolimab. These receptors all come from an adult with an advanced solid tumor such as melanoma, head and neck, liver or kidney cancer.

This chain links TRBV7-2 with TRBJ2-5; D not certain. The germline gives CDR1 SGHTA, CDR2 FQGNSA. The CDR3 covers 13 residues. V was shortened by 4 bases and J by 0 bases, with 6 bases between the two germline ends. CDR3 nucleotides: TGTGCCAGCAGCTCGGAACACCAAGAGACCCAGTACTTC. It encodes CASSSEHQETQYF.

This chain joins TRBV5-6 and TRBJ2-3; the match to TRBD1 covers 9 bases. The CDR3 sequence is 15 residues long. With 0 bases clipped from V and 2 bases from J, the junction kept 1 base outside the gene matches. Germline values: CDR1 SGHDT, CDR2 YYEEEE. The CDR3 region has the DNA TGTGCCAGCAGCTTGGGGGACAGGGACACAGATACGCAGTATTTT. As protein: CASSLGDRDTDTQYF.

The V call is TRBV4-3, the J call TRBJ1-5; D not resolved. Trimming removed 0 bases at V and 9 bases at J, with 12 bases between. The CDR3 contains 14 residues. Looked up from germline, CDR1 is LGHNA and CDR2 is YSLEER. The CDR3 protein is CASSQDSGIRPQHF. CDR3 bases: TGCGCCAGCAGCCAAGATAGTGGCATTCGGCCCCAGCATTTT.

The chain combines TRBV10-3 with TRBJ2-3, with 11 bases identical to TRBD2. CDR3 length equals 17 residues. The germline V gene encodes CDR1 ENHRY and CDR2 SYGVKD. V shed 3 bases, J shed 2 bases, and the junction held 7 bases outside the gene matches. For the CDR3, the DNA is TGTGCCATCAGTGACTCCGGGACTAGCGGAACCACAGATACGCAGTATTTT. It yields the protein CAISDSGTSGTTDTQYF.

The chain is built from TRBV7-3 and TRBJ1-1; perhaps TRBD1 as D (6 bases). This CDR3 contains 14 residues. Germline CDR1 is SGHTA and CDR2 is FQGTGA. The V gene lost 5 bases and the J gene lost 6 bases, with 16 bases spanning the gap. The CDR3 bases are TGTGCCAGCAGCCCCCCTGGGGGGGGCCCTGAAGCTTTCTTT. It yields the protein CASSPPGGGPEAFF.

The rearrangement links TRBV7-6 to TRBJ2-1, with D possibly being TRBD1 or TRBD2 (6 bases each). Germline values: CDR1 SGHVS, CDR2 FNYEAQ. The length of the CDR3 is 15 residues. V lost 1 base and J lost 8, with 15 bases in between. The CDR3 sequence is CASSLVRGAGYEQFF. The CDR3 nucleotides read TGTGCCAGCAGCTTAGTTAGGGGGGCTGGCTATGAGCAGTTCTTC.

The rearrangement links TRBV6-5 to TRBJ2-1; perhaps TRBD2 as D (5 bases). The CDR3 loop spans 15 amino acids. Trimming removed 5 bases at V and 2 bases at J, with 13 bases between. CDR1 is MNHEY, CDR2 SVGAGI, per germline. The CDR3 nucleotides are TGTGCCAGCAGTCCCGAGGGAGACCCCTACAATGAGCAGTTCTTC. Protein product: CASSPEGDPYNEQFF.

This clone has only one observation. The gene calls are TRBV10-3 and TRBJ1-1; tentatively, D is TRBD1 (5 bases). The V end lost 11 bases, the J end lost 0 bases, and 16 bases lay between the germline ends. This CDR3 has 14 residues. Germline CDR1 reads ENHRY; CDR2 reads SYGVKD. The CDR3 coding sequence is TGTGCCGCTCGGGGGGGAGGGATGAACACTGAAGCTTTCTTT. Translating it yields CAARGGGMNTEAFF.

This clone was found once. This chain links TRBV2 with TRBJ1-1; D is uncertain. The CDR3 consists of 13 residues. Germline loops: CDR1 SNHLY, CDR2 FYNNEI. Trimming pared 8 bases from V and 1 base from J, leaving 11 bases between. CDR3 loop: CASSFGRNTEAFF. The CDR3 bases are TGTGCCAGCTCGTTCGGGAGGAACACTGAAGCTTTCTTT.

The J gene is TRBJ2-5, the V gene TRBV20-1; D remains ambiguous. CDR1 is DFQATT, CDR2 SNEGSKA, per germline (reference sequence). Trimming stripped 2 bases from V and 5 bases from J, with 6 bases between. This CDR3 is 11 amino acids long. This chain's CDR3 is CSARKSETQYF. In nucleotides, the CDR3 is TGCAGTGCTAGAAAGTCCGAGACCCAGTACTTC.

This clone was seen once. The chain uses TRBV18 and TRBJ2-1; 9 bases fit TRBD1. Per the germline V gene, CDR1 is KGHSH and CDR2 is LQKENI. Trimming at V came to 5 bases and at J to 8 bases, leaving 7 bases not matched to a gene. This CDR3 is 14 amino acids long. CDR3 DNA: TGTGCCAGCTCAGCAGACAGGGGGTGGGATGAGCAGTTCTTC. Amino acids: CASSADRGWDEQFF.

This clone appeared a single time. The CDR3 is CASSPPGGNTIYF. The CDR3 region has the DNA TGTGCCAGCAGTCCCCCAGGTGGAAACACCATATATTTT. V is TRBV28 and J is TRBJ1-3; D not certain. Trimming left V 5 bases short and J 3 bases short, with 8 bases between. In germline, CDR1 is MDHEN, CDR2 SYDVKM. CDR3 size: 13 residues.

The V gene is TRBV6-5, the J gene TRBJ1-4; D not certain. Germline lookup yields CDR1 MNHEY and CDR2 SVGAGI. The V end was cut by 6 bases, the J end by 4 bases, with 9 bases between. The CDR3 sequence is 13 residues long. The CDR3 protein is CASRPSYNEKLFF. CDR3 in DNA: TGTGCCAGCAGGCCGAGTTATAATGAAAAACTGTTTTTT.

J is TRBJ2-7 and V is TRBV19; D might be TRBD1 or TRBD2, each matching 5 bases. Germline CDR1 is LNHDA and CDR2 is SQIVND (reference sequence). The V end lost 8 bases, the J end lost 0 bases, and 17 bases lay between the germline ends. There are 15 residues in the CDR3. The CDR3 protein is CASREGPLLSYEQYF. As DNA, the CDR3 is TGTGCCAGTCGAGAGGGGCCCCTCCTCTCCTACGAGCAGTACTTC.

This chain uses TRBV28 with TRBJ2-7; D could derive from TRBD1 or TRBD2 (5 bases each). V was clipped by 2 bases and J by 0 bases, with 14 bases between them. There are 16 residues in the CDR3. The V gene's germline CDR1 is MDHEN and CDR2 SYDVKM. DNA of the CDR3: TGTGCCAGCAGTTTAATTGTGGGGGAGAGCTCCTACGAGCAGTACTTC. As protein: CASSLIVGESSYEQYF.

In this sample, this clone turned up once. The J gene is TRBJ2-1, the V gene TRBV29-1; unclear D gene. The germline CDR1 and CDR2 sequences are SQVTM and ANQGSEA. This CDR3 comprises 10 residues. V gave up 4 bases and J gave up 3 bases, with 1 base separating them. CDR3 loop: CSVGYNEQFF. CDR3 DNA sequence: TGCAGCGTTGGCTACAATGAGCAGTTCTTC.

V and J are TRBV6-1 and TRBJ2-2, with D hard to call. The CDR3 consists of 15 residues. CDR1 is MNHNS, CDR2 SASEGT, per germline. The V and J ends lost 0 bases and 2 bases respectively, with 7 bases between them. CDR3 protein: CASSEARPNTGELFF. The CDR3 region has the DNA TGTGCCAGCAGTGAAGCGCGGCCTAACACCGGGGAGCTGTTTTTT.

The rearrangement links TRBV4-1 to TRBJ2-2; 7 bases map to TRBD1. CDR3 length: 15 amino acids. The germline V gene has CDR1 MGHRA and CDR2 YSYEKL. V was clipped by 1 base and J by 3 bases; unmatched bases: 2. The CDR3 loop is CASSQVTGYTGELFF. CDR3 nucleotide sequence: TGCGCCAGCAGCCAAGTGACAGGGTACACCGGGGAGCTGTTTTTT.

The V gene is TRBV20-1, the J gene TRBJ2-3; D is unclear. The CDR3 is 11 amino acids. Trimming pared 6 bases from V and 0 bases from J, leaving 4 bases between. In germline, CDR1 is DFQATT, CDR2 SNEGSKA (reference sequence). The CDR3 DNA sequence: TGCAGTGCAGCGAGCACAGATACGCAGTATTTT. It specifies CSAASTDTQYF.

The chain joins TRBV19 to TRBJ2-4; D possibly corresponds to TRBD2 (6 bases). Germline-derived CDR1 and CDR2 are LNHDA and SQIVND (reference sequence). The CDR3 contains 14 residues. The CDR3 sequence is CATGTRGFKNIQYF. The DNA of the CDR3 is TGTGCGACTGGAACGCGGGGTTTCAAAAACATTCAGTACTTC.

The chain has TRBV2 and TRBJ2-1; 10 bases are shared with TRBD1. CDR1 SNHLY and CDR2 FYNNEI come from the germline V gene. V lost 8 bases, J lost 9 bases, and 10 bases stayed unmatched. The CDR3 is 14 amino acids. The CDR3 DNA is TGTGCCAGCTCTGGGACAGGGGTGAAGAGTGAGCAGTTCTTC. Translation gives CASSGTGVKSEQFF. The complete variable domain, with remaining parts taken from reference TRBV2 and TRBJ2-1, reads EPEVTQTPSHQVTQMGQEVILRCVPISNHLYFYWYRQILGQKVEFLVSFYNNEISEKSEIFDDQFSVERPDGSNFTLKIRSTKLEDSAMYFCASSGTGVKSEQFFGPGTRLTVL.

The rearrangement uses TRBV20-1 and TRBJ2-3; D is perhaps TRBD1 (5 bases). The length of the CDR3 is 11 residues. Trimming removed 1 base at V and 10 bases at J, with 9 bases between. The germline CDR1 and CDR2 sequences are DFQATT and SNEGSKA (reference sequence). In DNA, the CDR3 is TGCAGTGCTAGAGTTCTCAGGGCGCAGTATTTT. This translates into CSARVLRAQYF.

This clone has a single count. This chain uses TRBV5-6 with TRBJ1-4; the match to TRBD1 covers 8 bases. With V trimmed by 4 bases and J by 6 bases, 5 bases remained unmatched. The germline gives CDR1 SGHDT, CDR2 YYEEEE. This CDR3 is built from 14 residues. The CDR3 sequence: CASSRTGQYEKLFF. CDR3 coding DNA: TGTGCCAGCAGCCGGACAGGGCAATATGAAAAACTGTTTTTT.

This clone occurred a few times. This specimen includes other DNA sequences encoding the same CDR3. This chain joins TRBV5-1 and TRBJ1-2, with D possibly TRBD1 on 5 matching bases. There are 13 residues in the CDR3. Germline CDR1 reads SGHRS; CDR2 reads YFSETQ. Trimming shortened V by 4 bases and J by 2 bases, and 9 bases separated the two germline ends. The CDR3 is CASSPDRNYGYTF. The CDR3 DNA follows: TGCGCCAGCAGCCCTGACAGAAACTATGGCTACACCTTC.

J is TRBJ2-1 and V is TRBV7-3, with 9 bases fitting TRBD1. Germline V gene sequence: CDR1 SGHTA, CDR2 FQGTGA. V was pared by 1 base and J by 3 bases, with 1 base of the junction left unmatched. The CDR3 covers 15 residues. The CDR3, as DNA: TGTGCCAGCAGCTTAAACAGGGGGCTCTACAATGAGCAGTTCTTC. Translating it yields CASSLNRGLYNEQFF.

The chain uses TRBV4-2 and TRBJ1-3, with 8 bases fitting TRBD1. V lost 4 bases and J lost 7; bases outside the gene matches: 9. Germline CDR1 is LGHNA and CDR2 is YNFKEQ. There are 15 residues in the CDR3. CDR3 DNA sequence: TGTGCCAGCAGCCGGGACAGGAACTTTGGCAACACCATATATTTT. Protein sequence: CASSRDRNFGNTIYF.

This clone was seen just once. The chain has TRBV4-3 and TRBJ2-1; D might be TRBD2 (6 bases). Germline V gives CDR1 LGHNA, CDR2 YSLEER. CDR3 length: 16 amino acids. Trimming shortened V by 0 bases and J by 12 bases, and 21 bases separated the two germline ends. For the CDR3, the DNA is TGCGCCAGCAGCCAAGAAGTTAGGGGACTCATCCCTCGGCAGTTCTTC. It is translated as CASSQEVRGLIPRQFF.

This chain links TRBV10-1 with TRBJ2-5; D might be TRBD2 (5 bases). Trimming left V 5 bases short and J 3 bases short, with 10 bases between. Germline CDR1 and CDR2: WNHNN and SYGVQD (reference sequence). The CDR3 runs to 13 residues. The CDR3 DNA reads TGCGCCAGCAGTTTCGGGATAAAAGAGACCCAGTACTTC. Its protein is CASSFGIKETQYF.

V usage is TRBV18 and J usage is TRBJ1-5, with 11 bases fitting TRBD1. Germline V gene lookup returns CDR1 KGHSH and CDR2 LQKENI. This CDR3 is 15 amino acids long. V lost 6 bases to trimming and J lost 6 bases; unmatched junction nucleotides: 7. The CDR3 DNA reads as TGTGCCAGCTCTGGGACAGGGGGAGGGGGTCAGCCCCAGCATTTT. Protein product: CASSGTGGGGQPQHF. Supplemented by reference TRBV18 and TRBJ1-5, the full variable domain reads NAGVMQNPRHLVRRRGQEARLRCSPMKGHSHVYWYRQLPEEGLKFMVYLQKENIIDESGMPKERFSAEFPKEGPSILRIQQVVRGDSAAYFCASSGTGGGGQPQHFGDGTRLSIL.

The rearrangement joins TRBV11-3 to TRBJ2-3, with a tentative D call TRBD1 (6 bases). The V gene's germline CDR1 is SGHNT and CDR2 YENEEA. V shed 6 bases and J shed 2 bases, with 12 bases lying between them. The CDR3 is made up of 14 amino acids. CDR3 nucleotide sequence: TGTGCCAGCAGTGGGGGCTCTGTCACAGATACGCAGTATTTT. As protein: CASSGGSVTDTQYF.